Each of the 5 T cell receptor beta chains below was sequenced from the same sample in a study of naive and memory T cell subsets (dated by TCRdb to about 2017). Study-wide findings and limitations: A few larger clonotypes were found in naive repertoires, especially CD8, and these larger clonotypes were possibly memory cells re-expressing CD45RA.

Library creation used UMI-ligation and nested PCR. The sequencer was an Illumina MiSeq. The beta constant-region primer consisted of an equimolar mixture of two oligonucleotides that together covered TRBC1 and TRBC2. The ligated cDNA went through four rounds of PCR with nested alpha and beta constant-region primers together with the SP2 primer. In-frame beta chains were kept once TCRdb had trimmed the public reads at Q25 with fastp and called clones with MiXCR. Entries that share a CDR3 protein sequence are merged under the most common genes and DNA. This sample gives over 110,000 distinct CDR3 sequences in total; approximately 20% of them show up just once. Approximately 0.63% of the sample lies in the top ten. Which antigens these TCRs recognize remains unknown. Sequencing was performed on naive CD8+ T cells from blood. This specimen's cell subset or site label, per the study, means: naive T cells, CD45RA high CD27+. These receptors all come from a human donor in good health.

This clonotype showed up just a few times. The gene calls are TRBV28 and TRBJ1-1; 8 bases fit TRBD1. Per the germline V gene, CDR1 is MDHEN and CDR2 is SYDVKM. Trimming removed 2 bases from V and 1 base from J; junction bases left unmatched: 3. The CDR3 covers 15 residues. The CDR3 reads CASSLSGTGNTEAFF. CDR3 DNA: TGTGCCAGCAGTTTAAGTGGGACAGGGAACACTGAAGCTTTCTTT.

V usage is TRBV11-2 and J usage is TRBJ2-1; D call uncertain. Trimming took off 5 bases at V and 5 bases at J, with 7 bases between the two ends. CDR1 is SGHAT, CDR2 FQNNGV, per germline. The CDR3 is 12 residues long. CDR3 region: CASSRGHNEQFF. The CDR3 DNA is TGTGCCAGCAGCCGTGGCCACAATGAGCAGTTCTTC.

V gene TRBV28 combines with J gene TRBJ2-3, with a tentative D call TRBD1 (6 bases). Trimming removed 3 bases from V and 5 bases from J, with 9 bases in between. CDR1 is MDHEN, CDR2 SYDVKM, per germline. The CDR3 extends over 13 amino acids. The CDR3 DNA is TGTGCCAGCAGTTTTGGACAGCAAGATACGCAGTATTTT. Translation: CASSFGQQDTQYF.

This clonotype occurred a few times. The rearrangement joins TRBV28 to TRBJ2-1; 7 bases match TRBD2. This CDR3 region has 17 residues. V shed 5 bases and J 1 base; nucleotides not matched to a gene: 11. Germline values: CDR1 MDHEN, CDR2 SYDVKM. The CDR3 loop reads CASSTPVAGESYNEQFF. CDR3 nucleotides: TGTGCCAGCAGTACCCCGGTCGCGGGAGAGTCCTACAATGAGCAGTTCTTC.

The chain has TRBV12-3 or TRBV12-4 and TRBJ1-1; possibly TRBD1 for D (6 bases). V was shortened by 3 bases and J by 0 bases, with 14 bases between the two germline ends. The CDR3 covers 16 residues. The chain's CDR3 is CASSFAPDSLNTEAFF. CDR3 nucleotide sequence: TGTGCCAGCAGTTTCGCTCCGGACAGCTTGAACACTGAAGCTTTCTTT.